The 18 T cell receptor beta chains below were found in one sample sequenced in a study of blood T cell repertoires in COVID-19 (dated by TCRdb to about 2020). The method behind the library was the immunoSEQ multiplex PCR assay. Here the immuneACCESS table is served through TCRdb, limited to in-frame sequences with V and J called. Missing clones are a known gap in these copies; in checked studies unresolved V genes cover under half, and the rest lacks a known reason. The sample yields about 260,000 clones; about 82% were counted once. Jointly, the top ten make up roughly 1.9% of the sample. Sequencing used PBMCs or T cells enriched from blood (not recorded which). These receptors all stem from a woman in her 50s who had recovered from COVID-19.

The CDR3, as DNA: TGTGCCAGCAGCAGACAGCCCGACTCTGGAAACACCATATATTTT. Translated, it gives CASSRQPDSGNTIYF. The chain is built from TRBV7-2 and TRBJ1-3, with D possibly TRBD1 on 5 matching bases. The CDR3 sequence is 15 residues long. Germline V lookup: CDR1 SGHTA, CDR2 FQGNSA. V was trimmed by 5 bases and J by 0 bases, leaving 11 bases between them.

The J gene is TRBJ2-7, the V gene TRBV2; no clear D gene. V lost 1 base, J lost 0 bases, and 13 bases lay in between. Germline CDR1 is SNHLY and CDR2 is FYNNEI. CDR3 length equals 16 residues. The DNA for the CDR3 is TGTGCCAGCAGTGAAGAGTTTGGCGGCCGCTCCTACGAGCAGTACTTC. It yields the protein CASSEEFGGRSYEQYF.

The V call is TRBV27, the J call TRBJ1-4; tentatively, D is TRBD1 (5 bases). Trimming pared 0 bases from V and 3 bases from J, leaving 8 bases between. The CDR3 loop spans 15 amino acids. Germline loops: CDR1 MNHEY, CDR2 SMNVEV (reference sequence). DNA of the CDR3: TGTGCCAGCAGTTTATCGACAGCCGCTAATGAAAAACTGTTTTTT. Translating it yields CASSLSTAANEKLFF.

The gene calls are TRBV6-2 or TRBV6-3 and TRBJ2-7; 7 bases are a match to TRBD2. J was trimmed by 7 bases and V by 2 bases; bases with no gene match: 11. The CDR3 length is 15 residues. Germline assignment: CDR1 MNHEY and CDR2 SVGEGT. The CDR3 loop reads CASSYESRERSEQYF. CDR3 nucleotides: TGTGCCAGCAGTTACGAGTCGCGGGAGCGGAGTGAGCAGTACTTC.

The V call is TRBV5-5, the J call TRBJ2-7; 7 positions match TRBD1. CDR1 and CDR2 from the germline V gene are SGHKS and YYEKEE (reference sequence). Trimming took 3 bases from V and 3 from J; bases not matched to a gene: 6. The CDR3 covers 14 residues. CDR3 coding DNA: TGTGCCAGCAGCTACCAAACAGGGGTCTACGAGCAGTACTTC. Residues: CASSYQTGVYEQYF.

This clone was detected a few times. V and J are TRBV5-1 and TRBJ2-1; 12 bases align to TRBD2. The CDR3 runs 18 residues. Germline V lookup: CDR1 SGHRS, CDR2 YFSETQ. Losses at the gene ends were 0 bases for V and 5 bases for J; bases not matched to a gene: 9. The CDR3 bases are TGCGCCAGCAGCTTGGCATCCCTAGCGGGAGGGGGTCACAATGAGCAGTTCTTC. It is translated as CASSLASLAGGGHNEQFF.

The J gene is TRBJ2-2, the V gene TRBV5-1; 7 bases are a match to TRBD1. V was pared by 4 bases and J by 4 bases, with 7 bases of the junction left unmatched. CDR3 length equals 15 residues. Germline V lookup: CDR1 SGHRS, CDR2 YFSETQ. The CDR3 sequence: CASSLDRASTGELFF. The CDR3 DNA sequence: TGCGCCAGCAGCCTTGACAGGGCCAGCACCGGGGAGCTGTTTTTT.

The rearrangement joins TRBV2 to TRBJ1-4; 7 nucleotides agree with TRBD1. V shed 6 bases, J shed 11 bases, and the junction held 6 bases outside the gene matches. Germline lookup yields CDR1 SNHLY and CDR2 FYNNEI. The CDR3 runs 12 residues. CDR3 sequence (DNA): TGTGCCAGCAGGGGGACAGCTGGGAAACTGTTTTTT. The encoded protein is CASRGTAGKLFF.

This clone appeared a few times. CDR3 in DNA: TGCAGTGCTAGAAAGGGAGACACCATATATTTT. This sequence encodes CSARKGDTIYF. The chain is built from TRBV20-1 and TRBJ1-3; D call uncertain. V lost 2 bases to trimming and J lost 8 bases, with 7 bases between them. This CDR3 is built from 11 residues. The germline CDR1 and CDR2 sequences are DFQATT and SNEGSKA (reference sequence).

This clone has more than one count but fewer than ten. The chain employs TRBV30 and TRBJ1-2; tentative D call: TRBD1 (6 bases). Germline V CDR1 and CDR2: GTSNPN, SVGIG (reference sequence). Trimming took 2 bases from V and 4 from J, leaving 14 bases between them. The CDR3 is made up of 14 amino acids. DNA of the CDR3: TGTGCCTGGAGTCCCCCGGGACAAAGCTATGGCTACACCTTC. It codes for CAWSPPGQSYGYTF. Filled out from reference TRBV30 and TRBJ1-2, the complete variable domain reads SQTIHQWPATLVQPVGSPLSLECTVEGTSNPNLYWYRQAAGRGLQLLFYSVGIGQISSEVPQNLSASRPQDRQFILSSKKLLLSDSGFYLCAWSPPGQSYGYTFGSGTRLTVV.

V and J are TRBV4-1 and TRBJ1-6; no reliable D call. V was trimmed by 0 bases and J by 4 bases, leaving 13 bases between them. Germline V gives CDR1 MGHRA, CDR2 YSYEKL. The CDR3 runs 17 residues. This CDR3 is CASSQDRGTAYNSPLHF. The CDR3 DNA reads TGCGCCAGCAGCCAAGATCGAGGTACCGCTTATAATTCACCCCTCCACTTT.

This clone was observed a single time. The J gene is TRBJ2-6, the V gene TRBV25-1; TRBD1 agrees at 9 bases. Germline V gene sequence: CDR1 MGHDK, CDR2 SYGVNS. The ends lost 7 bases at V and 8 bases at J; junction bases unmatched: 12. CDR3 length equals 16 residues. The CDR3 here is CASTPNWGTGSNVLTF. DNA for the CDR3: TGTGCCAGCACTCCCAACTGGGGGACAGGGTCCAACGTCCTGACTTTC.

This chain links TRBV4-1 with TRBJ2-7; no definite D call. The germline gives CDR1 MGHRA, CDR2 YSYEKL. The CDR3 totals 16 residues. The V gene lost 0 bases and the J gene lost 2 bases, with 14 bases spanning the gap. CDR3 sequence (DNA): TGCGCCAGCAGCCAAGATCAACTACTTCCAACCTACGAGCAGTACTTC. Its protein is CASSQDQLLPTYEQYF.

The chain combines TRBV4-2 with TRBJ1-2, with D hard to call. In germline, CDR1 is LGHNA, CDR2 YNFKEQ. CDR3 size: 14 residues. Trimming took off 2 bases at V and 7 bases at J, with 14 bases between the two ends. The CDR3 spells CASSQNNRVSGYTF. The CDR3 DNA is TGTGCCAGCAGCCAAAATAACCGGGTGTCTGGCTACACCTTC.

This clone showed up just a few times. The V call is TRBV12-3 or TRBV12-4, the J call TRBJ1-5; maybe TRBD1 (5 bases). This CDR3 is built from 13 residues. V was cut by 6 bases and J by 7 bases, with 13 bases left in between. The CDR3: CASRRDSAQPQHF. For the CDR3, the DNA is TGTGCCAGCAGACGAGACAGTGCCCAGCCCCAGCATTTT.

The V and J genes are TRBV11-2 and TRBJ2-1; 14 bases map to TRBD2. The germline gives CDR1 SGHAT, CDR2 FQNNGV. The CDR3 runs to 17 residues. V lost 7 bases and J lost 9; bases outside the gene matches: 14. CDR3: CASTPVATSGRALEQFF. The CDR3 bases are TGTGCCAGCACCCCGGTAGCGACTAGCGGGAGGGCCCTTGAGCAGTTCTTC.

This sequence joins TRBV19 and TRBJ1-1; TRBD1 matches at 10 bases. Germline V gene lookup returns CDR1 LNHDA and CDR2 SQIVND (reference sequence). The CDR3 has 15 amino acids. With V trimmed by 7 bases and J by 2 bases, 7 bases remained unmatched. CDR3 amino acids: CASKRTGGFNTEAFF. The CDR3, as DNA: TGTGCCAGTAAAAGGACAGGGGGTTTCAACACTGAAGCTTTCTTT.

The rearrangement uses TRBV7-9 and TRBJ1-1; tentatively, D is TRBD1 (5 bases). This CDR3 is built from 14 residues. Trimming took 5 bases from V and 4 from J, leaving 14 bases between them. Germline lookup yields CDR1 SEHNR and CDR2 FQNEAQ (reference sequence). CDR3 DNA sequence: TGTGCCAGCAGCCTCCGGGGGGAGAGCACTGAAGCTTTCTTT. Translating gives CASSLRGESTEAFF.